The 23 T cell receptor beta chains listed next were all sequenced from one sample in a study of blood T cell repertoires in COVID-19. Sequencing used immunoSEQ multiplex PCR; TCRdb keeps in-frame clones, though not all of them. This sample carries roughly 150,000 clones, 81% of them seen once, and the ten largest clones take approximately 10%. The sample was peripheral blood. The receptors were gathered from a man in his sixties with active or convalescent COVID-19.

CDR3 protein: CASSVGQGLEAFF. DNA of the CDR3: TGTGCCAGTTCAGTCGGGCAGGGGCTTGAAGCTTTCTTT. The chain carries TRBV19 and TRBJ1-1; the D gene is possibly TRBD1 (6 bases). Looked up from germline, CDR1 is LNHDA and CDR2 is SQIVND (reference sequence). V lost 8 bases and J lost 7, with 17 bases in between. The CDR3 runs 13 residues.

J is TRBJ2-3 and V is TRBV7-3, with 10 bases fitting TRBD1. The trim removed 5 bases at V and 4 bases at J, leaving 3 bases unmatched. This CDR3 comprises 14 residues. The V gene's germline CDR1 is SGHTA and CDR2 FQGTGA. CDR3 sequence reads: CASSPGTGADTQYF. CDR3 DNA sequence: TGTGCCAGCAGCCCCGGGACAGGGGCAGATACGCAGTATTTT. Based on the CDR3 plus reference TRBV7-3 and TRBJ2-3, the full variable domain is GAGVSQTPSNKVTEKGKYVELRCDPISGHTALYWYRQSLGQGPEFLIYFQGTGAADDSGLPNDRFFAVRPEGSVSTLKIQRTERGDSAVYLCASSPGTGADTQYFGPGTRLTVL.

The table lists this clone with a count of one. This sequence joins TRBV29-1 and TRBJ2-1; 9 nucleotides line up with TRBD1. From germline, CDR1 is SQVTM and CDR2 ANQGSEA. V dropped 4 bases and J dropped 6; count of bases not matched to a gene: 7. The CDR3 spans 14 residues. The CDR3 loop is CSVGFSDRGNEQFF. CDR3 in DNA: TGCAGCGTTGGATTTTCGGACAGGGGCAATGAGCAGTTCTTC.

This chain joins TRBV18 and TRBJ1-2; 9 bases agree with TRBD1. The germline V gene has CDR1 KGHSH and CDR2 LQKENI. The junction had 7 bases not matched to a gene; V was cut back by 3 bases and J by 8 bases. The CDR3 spans 14 residues. CDR3 loop: CASSPQRDREGYTF. The CDR3 bases are TGTGCCAGCTCACCGCAAAGGGACAGGGAAGGCTACACCTTC.

This clone was seen once. The chain couples TRBV10-3 to TRBJ2-1; 12 bases match TRBD2. V was pared by 3 bases and J by 8 bases, with 2 bases of the junction left unmatched. Germline V CDR1 and CDR2: ENHRY, SYGVKD. The CDR3 runs 14 residues. Here the CDR3 DNA reads TGTGCCATCAGTGACACTAGCGGGGGGTATGAGCAGTTCTTC. Protein sequence: CAISDTSGGYEQFF.

This clone was counted only a few times. This sequence joins TRBV4-1 and TRBJ1-2; D possibly corresponds to TRBD1 (6 bases). V was pared by 0 bases and J by 4 bases, with 15 bases between. This CDR3 is 16 amino acids long. Looked up from germline, CDR1 is MGHRA and CDR2 is YSYEKL. This chain's CDR3 is CASSQEVNAGVYGYTF. The CDR3 DNA reads TGCGCCAGCAGCCAAGAAGTTAATGCAGGGGTCTATGGCTACACCTTC.

J is TRBJ1-2 and V is TRBV4-2; tentative D call: TRBD1 (6 bases). The V end lost 0 bases, the J end lost 4 bases, and 9 bases lay between the germline ends. From germline, CDR1 is LGHNA and CDR2 YNFKEQ. This CDR3 is built from 14 residues. The CDR3 is CASSQDSQGYGYTF. The CDR3 DNA follows: TGTGCCAGCAGCCAAGATTCACAGGGCTATGGCTACACCTTC.

V usage is TRBV29-1 and J usage is TRBJ2-7; 8 bases line up with TRBD1. The V segment lost 5 bases and the J segment 5 bases; nucleotides outside the gene matches: 11. CDR1 is SQVTM, CDR2 ANQGSEA, per germline. The CDR3 is made up of 14 amino acids. CDR3 amino acids: CSVSQGATPNEQYF. The CDR3 bases are TGCAGCGTTTCCCAGGGGGCGACCCCCAACGAGCAGTACTTC.

The CDR3 DNA is TGCAGCGTTGTTAGAGGAGCGGACGGGGAGCTGTTTTTT. The encoded protein is CSVVRGADGELFF. The V call is TRBV29-1, the J call TRBJ2-2; possibly TRBD2 for D (5 bases). Germline assignment: CDR1 SQVTM and CDR2 ANQGSEA. V was trimmed by 4 bases and J by 7 bases, leaving 13 bases between them. The CDR3 has 13 residues.

The chain joins TRBV10-3 to TRBJ1-2; TRBD1 agrees at 8 bases. The junction had 5 bases not matched to a gene; V was cut back by 2 bases and J by 6 bases. The germline CDR1 and CDR2 sequences are ENHRY and SYGVKD. There are 14 residues in the CDR3. The DNA of the CDR3 is TGTGCCATCAGTGAGCTGTCAGGGGGCGATGGCTACACCTTC. It translates to CAISELSGGDGYTF.

The table lists this clone with a count of one. The chain is built from TRBV7-2 and TRBJ1-2, with D uncertain. V was shortened by 1 base and J by 0 bases, with 6 bases between the two germline ends. This CDR3 is 14 amino acids long. Germline lookup yields CDR1 SGHTA and CDR2 FQGNSA. The CDR3 protein is CASSLDSANYGYTF. CDR3 DNA sequence: TGTGCCAGCAGCTTAGACTCCGCTAACTATGGCTACACCTTC.

This chain uses TRBV10-3 with TRBJ2-3; TRBD2 aligns across 14 bases. Germline CDR1 ENHRY, CDR2 SYGVKD. The V segment lost 10 bases and the J segment 0 bases; nucleotides outside the gene matches: 6. The CDR3 sequence is 16 residues long. The CDR3 is CATWTSGRLSTDTQYF. The CDR3 DNA reads as TGTGCCACCTGGACTAGCGGGAGGCTTAGCACAGATACGCAGTATTTT.

The chain carries TRBV11-2 and TRBJ1-1, with D perhaps TRBD1 (5 bases). The germline V gene has CDR1 SGHAT and CDR2 FQNNGV. Trimming pared 5 bases from V and 1 base from J, leaving 14 bases between. The CDR3 extends over 15 amino acids. The CDR3 region is CASSPWRDRNTEAFF. The CDR3 nucleotides are TGTGCCAGCAGCCCATGGAGGGACCGGAACACTGAAGCTTTCTTT.

The chain couples TRBV25-1 to TRBJ2-4; D might be TRBD2 (5 bases). Germline assignment: CDR1 MGHDK and CDR2 SYGVNS. The V end lost 2 bases, the J end lost 2 bases, and 13 bases lay between the germline ends. This CDR3 region has 16 residues. The CDR3 DNA is TGTGCCAGCAGTGAAGGAAAATGGGAGTCCAAAAACATTCAGTACTTC. Its translation is CASSEGKWESKNIQYF.

This clone has only one observation. The V and J genes are TRBV11-2 and TRBJ2-5; the D is unclear. The CDR3 consists of 11 residues. Germline CDR1 is SGHAT and CDR2 is FQNNGV. V shed 5 bases and J shed 1 base, with 2 bases lying between them. CDR3 DNA sequence: TGTGCCAGCAGCCGCCAAGAGACCCAGTACTTC. Its protein is CASSRQETQYF.

The J gene is TRBJ2-2, the V gene TRBV12-3 or TRBV12-4; D remains ambiguous. Trimming removed 2 bases at V and 6 bases at J, with 4 bases between. The CDR3 spans 12 residues. This CDR3 is CASSLSSGELFF. The CDR3 DNA reads as TGTGCCAGCAGTTTATCATCCGGGGAGCTGTTTTTT.

The V and J genes are TRBV7-6 and TRBJ2-7; D not certain. Germline CDR1 reads SGHVS; CDR2 reads FNYEAQ. V gave up 5 bases and J gave up 1 base, with 15 bases separating them. This CDR3 has 15 residues. Written as DNA, the CDR3 is TGTGCCAGCAGCCCCCCCTCCTCCCCTTCCTACGAGCAGTACTTC. It codes for CASSPPSSPSYEQYF.

The chain is built from TRBV14 and TRBJ2-3, with D possibly TRBD2 on 6 matching bases. Trimming removed 0 bases at V and 0 bases at J, with 13 bases between. The CDR3 runs 17 residues. Germline V gives CDR1 SGHDN, CDR2 FVKESK. CDR3: CASSQDFSGRSTDTQYF. CDR3 bases: TGTGCCAGCAGCCAAGATTTTTCGGGGAGGAGCACAGATACGCAGTATTTT.

The chain couples TRBV7-8 to TRBJ2-7; D is unresolved. This CDR3 has 15 residues. The germline V and J ends were trimmed by 1 base and 2 bases, with 12 bases remaining between them. CDR1 and CDR2 (germline): SGHVS, FQNEAQ. The CDR3 region is CASSLVRGDPYEQYF. In DNA, the CDR3 is TGTGCCAGCAGCTTAGTTAGAGGTGATCCCTACGAGCAGTACTTC.

Here the CDR3 reads CASSRPSELSQYF. The CDR3 DNA follows: TGTGCCAGCAGCCGGCCTAGTGAACTATCGCAGTATTTT. This chain connects TRBV6-5 to TRBJ2-3, with D unclear. This CDR3 spans 13 amino acids. Per germline, CDR1 MNHEY and CDR2 SVGAGI. The V end lost 6 bases, the J end lost 10 bases, and 17 bases lay between the germline ends.

V usage is TRBV14 and J usage is TRBJ1-2; maybe TRBD1 (6 bases). CDR1 and CDR2 (germline): SGHDN, FVKESK. This CDR3 comprises 16 residues. V was shortened by 0 bases and J by 6 bases, with 17 bases between the two germline ends. The CDR3 region is CASSQDPTGSGDGYTF. The CDR3 DNA is TGTGCCAGCAGCCAAGACCCGACAGGATCTGGGGATGGCTACACCTTC.

The chain links TRBV19 to TRBJ2-2; 9 bases align to TRBD1. This CDR3 has 17 residues. Germline lookup yields CDR1 LNHDA and CDR2 SQIVND (reference sequence). Germline trimming cut 3 bases from V and 2 bases from J; bases unmatched to any gene: 7. As DNA, the CDR3 is TGTGCCAGTAGTATTTCGGGGACAGGGTACAACACCGGGGAGCTGTTTTTT. Protein: CASSISGTGYNTGELFF. Full variable domain (remainder filled in from reference TRBV19 and TRBJ2-2): DGGITQSPKYLFRKEGQNVTLSCEQNLNHDAMYWYRQDPGQGLRLIYYSQIVNDFQKGDIAEGYSVSREKKESFPLTVTSAQKNPTAFYLCASSISGTGYNTGELFFGEGSRLTVL.

This chain links TRBV6-4 with TRBJ1-3, with TRBD1 as a possible D gene (5 bases). The length of the CDR3 is 15 residues. Germline V gives CDR1 MRHNA, CDR2 SNTAGT. V was pared by 10 bases and J by 2 bases, with 18 bases between. The CDR3 bases are TGTGCCACCGTACGGACACCCCCCGCTGGAAACACCATATATTTT. The encoded protein is CATVRTPPAGNTIYF.